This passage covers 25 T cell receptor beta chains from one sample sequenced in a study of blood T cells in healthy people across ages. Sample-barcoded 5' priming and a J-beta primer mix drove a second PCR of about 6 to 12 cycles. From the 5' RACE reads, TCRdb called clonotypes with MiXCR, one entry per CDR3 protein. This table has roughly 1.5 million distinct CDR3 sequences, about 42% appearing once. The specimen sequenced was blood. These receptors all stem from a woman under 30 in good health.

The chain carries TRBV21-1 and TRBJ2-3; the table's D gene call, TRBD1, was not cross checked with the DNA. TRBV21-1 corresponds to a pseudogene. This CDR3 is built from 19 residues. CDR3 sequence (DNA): TGTGCCAGCAGCAAAGCCAAACTCCCAGCACAGGACAGCACAGATACGCAGTATTTT. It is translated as CASSKAKLPAQDSTDTQYF.

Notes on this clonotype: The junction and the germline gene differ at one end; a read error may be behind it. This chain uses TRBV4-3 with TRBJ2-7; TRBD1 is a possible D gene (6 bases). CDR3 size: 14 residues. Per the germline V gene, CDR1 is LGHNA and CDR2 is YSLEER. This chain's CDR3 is CASNQHQDSYEQYF. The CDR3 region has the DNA TGCGCCAGCAACCAACACCAGGACAGCTACGAGCAGTACTTC.

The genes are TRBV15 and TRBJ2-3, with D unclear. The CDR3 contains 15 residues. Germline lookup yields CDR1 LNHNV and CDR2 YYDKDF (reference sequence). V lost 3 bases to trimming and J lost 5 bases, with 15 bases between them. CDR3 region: CATSRPYGVGDTQYF. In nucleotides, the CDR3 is TGTGCCACCAGCAGGCCTTATGGCGTCGGAGATACGCAGTATTTT.

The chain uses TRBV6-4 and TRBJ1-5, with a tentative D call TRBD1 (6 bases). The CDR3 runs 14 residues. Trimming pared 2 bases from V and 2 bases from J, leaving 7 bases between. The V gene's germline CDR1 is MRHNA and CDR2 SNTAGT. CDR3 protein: CASSDAGGNQPQHF. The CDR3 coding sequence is TGTGCCAGCAGTGACGCAGGGGGCAATCAGCCCCAGCATTTT.

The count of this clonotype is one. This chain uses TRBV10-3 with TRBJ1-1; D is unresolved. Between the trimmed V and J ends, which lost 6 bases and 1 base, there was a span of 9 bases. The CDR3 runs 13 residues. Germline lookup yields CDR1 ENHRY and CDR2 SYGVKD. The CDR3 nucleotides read TGTGCCATCAGGGGTCACAAGAACACTGAAGCTTTCTTT. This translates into CAIRGHKNTEAFF.

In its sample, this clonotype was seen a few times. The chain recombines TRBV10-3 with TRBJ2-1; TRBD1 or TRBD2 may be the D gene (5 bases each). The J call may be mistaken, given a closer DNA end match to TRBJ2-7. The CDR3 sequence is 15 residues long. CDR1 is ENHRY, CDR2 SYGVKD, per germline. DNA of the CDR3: TGTGCCATCAGTGGCCAGGGTGGGACCTACAATGAGCAGTACTTC. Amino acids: CAISGQGGTYNEQYF.

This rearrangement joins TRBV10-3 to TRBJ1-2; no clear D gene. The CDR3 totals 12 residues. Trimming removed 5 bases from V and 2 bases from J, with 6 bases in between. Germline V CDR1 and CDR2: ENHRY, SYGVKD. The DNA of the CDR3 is TGTGCCATCAGTCCCGGAAACTATGGCTACACCTTC. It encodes CAISPGNYGYTF.

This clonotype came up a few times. CDR3: CASSYPGQGETQYF. The CDR3 region has the DNA TGTGCCAGCAGTTACCCAGGACAGGGGGAGACCCAGTACTTC. This chain joins TRBV6-5 and TRBJ2-7, with 9 bases aligning to TRBD1. TRBJ2-5 explains the end of the DNA better; the J call may be wrong. Per the germline V gene, CDR1 is MNHEY and CDR2 is SVGAGI. The CDR3 is made up of 14 amino acids.

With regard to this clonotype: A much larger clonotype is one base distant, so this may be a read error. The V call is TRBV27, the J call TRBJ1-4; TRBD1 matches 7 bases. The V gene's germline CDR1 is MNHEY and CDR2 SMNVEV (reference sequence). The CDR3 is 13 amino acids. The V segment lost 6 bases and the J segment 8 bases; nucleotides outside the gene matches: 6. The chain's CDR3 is CASRPGTEEKLFF. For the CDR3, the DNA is TGTGCCAGCAGACCCGGGACAGAGGAAAAACTGTTTTTT.

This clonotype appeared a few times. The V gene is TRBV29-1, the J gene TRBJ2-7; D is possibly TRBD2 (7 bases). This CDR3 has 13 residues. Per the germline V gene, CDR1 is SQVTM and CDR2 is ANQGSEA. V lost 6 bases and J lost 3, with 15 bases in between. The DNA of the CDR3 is TGCAGCGTGGCACAGGGAGGGGACTACGAGCAGTACTTC. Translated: CSVAQGGDYEQYF.

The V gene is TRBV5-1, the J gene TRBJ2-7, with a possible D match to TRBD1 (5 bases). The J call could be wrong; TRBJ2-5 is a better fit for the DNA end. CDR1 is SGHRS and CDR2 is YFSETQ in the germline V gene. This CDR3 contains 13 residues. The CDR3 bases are TGCGCCAGCAGCTCTCACAGGTTAGAGACCCAGTACTTC. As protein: CASSSHRLETQYF.

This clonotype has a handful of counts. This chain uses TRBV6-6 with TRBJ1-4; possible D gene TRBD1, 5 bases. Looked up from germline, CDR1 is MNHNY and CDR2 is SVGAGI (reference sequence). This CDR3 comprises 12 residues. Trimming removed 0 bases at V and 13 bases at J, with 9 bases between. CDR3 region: CASSYSGQGLFF. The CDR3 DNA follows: TGTGCCAGCAGTTACTCGGGCCAGGGACTGTTTTTT.

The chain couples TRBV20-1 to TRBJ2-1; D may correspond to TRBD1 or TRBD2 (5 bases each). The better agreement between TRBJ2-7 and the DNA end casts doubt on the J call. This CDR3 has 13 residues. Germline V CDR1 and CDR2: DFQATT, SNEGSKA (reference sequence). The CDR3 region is CSARAGTYNEQYF. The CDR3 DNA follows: TGCAGTGCTAGAGCCGGGACCTACAATGAGCAGTACTTC.

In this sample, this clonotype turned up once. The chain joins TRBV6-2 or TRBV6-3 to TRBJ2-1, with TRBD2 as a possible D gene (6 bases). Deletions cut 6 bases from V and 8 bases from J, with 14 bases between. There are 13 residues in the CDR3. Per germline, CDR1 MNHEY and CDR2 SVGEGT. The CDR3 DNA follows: TGTGCCAGCAGGGGGGACTCTTACGATGAGCAGTTCTTC. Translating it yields CASRGDSYDEQFF.

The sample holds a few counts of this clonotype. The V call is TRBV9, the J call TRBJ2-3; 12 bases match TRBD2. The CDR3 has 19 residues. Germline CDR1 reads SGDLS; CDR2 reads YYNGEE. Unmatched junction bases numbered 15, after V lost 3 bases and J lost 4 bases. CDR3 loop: CASSGLAGEVGTGADTQYF. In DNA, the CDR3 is TGTGCCAGCAGCGGACTAGCGGGAGAGGTGGGCACGGGCGCAGATACGCAGTATTTT.

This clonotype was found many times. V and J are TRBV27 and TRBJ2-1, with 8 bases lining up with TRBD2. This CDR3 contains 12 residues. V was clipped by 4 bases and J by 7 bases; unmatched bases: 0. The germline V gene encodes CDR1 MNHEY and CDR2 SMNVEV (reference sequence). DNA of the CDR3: TGTGCCAGCAGTTCGGGGGGGAATGAGCAGTTCTTC. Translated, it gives CASSSGGNEQFF.

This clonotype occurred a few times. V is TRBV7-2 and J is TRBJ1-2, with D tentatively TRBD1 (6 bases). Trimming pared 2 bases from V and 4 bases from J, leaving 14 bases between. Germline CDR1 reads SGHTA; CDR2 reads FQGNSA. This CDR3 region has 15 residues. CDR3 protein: CASSLTGTQGYGYTF. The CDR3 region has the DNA TGTGCCAGCAGCTTAACAGGGACTCAGGGCTATGGCTACACCTTC.

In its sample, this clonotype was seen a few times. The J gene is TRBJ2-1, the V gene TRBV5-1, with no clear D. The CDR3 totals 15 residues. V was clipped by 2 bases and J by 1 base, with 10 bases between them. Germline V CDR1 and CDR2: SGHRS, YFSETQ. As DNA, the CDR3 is TGCGCCAGCAGCTTCGACCGCTATTCCTACAATGAGCAGTTCTTC. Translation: CASSFDRYSYNEQFF.

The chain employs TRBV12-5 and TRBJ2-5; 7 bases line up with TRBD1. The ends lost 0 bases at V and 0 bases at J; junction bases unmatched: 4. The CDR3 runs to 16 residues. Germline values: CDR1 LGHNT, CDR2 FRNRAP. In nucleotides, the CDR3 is TGTGCTAGTGGTTTGGTGGGGACAGAGTACCAAGAGACCCAGTACTTC. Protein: CASGLVGTEYQETQYF.

The CDR3 DNA reads TGTGCCACCAGTGACACAGGGTCAGCAGATACGCAGTATTTT. Translated, it gives CATSDTGSADTQYF. The chain couples TRBV24-1 to TRBJ2-3; the D gene is possibly TRBD1 (6 bases). The V end was cut by 4 bases, the J end by 4 bases, with 11 bases between. The CDR3 is 14 residues long. Germline-derived CDR1 and CDR2 are KGHDR and SFDVKD.

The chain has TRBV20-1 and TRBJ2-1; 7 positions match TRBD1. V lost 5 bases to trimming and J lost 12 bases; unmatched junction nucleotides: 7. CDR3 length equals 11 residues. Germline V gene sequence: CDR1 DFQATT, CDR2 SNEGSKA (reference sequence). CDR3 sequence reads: CSAEDRVRQFF. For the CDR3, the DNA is TGCAGTGCTGAAGACAGGGTCCGGCAGTTCTTC.

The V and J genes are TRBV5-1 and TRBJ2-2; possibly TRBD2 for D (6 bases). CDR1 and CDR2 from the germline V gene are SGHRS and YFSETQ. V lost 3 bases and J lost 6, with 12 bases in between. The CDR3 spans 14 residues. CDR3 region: CASSSGVEAGELFF. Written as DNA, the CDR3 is TGCGCCAGCAGCTCGGGAGTCGAGGCCGGGGAGCTGTTTTTT.

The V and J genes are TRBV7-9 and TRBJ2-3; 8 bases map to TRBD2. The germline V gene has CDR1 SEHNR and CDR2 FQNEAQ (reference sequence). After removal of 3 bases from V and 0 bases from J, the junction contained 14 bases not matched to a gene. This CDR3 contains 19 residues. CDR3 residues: CASSLASGRSRSSTDTQYF. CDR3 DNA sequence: TGTGCCAGCAGCTTGGCTAGCGGGCGGTCTCGTAGTAGCACAGATACGCAGTATTTT.

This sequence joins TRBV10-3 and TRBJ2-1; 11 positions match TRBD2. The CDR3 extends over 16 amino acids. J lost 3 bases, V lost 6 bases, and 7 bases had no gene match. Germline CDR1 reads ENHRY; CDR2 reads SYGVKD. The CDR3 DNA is TGTGCCATCAGCGCGGGACTAGCGGCCTTCTACAATGAGCAGTTCTTC. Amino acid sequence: CAISAGLAAFYNEQFF.

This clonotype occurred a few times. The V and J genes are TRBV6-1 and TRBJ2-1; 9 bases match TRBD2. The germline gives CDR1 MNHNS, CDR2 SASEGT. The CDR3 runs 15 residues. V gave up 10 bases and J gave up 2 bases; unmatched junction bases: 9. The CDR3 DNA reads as TGTGCCACCTGCATGACTAGCGGAGCCTACAATGAGCAGTTCTTC. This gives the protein CATCMTSGAYNEQFF.